Listed here are 19 T cell receptor beta chains from one sample, sequenced in a study of cytomegalovirus exposure and HLA in healthy donors. Generated by immunoSEQ multiplex PCR, the TCRdb table keeps only in-frame clones and is missing some. This table holds 150,000 to 200,000 clones, 86% found once. Sequences were obtained from PBMCs. These TCRs come from a man aged 30 to 39 in good health and CMV-seropositive.

With respect to this clone: An end of the junction does not agree with germline; a read error may underlie this. The V and J genes are TRBV5-6 and TRBJ1-1; D possibly corresponds to TRBD1 (6 bases). CDR1 is SGHDT and CDR2 is YYEEEE in the germline V gene. This CDR3 has 14 amino acids. CDR3 residues: CASSPSGTMTGAFF. CDR3 nucleotide sequence: TGTGCCAGCAGCCCCTCCGGGACAATGACTGGAGCTTTCTTT.

The chain recombines TRBV27 with TRBJ2-1, with TRBD1 matching 7 bases. With 5 bases clipped from V and 4 bases from J, the junction kept 8 bases outside the gene matches. The CDR3 has 15 amino acids. From germline, CDR1 is MNHEY and CDR2 SMNVEV (reference sequence). Here the CDR3 DNA reads TGTGCCAGCAGTAACCGACAGGGAACTTACAATGAGCAGTTCTTC. The encoded protein is CASSNRQGTYNEQFF.

The chain is built from TRBV6-5 and TRBJ2-1; D gene ambiguous. Trimming stripped 8 bases from V and 0 bases from J, with 11 bases between. The CDR3 spans 14 residues. Germline V CDR1 and CDR2: MNHEY, SVGAGI. CDR3 bases: TGTGCCAGCGTCGGGTATAGCTCCTACAATGAGCAGTTCTTC. Translating gives CASVGYSSYNEQFF.

V usage is TRBV28 and J usage is TRBJ2-3; 9 positions agree with TRBD2. Germline V gene data show CDR1 as MDHEN and CDR2 as SYDVKM. With V trimmed by 5 bases and J by 2 bases, 8 bases remained unmatched. CDR3 length: 16 residues. As DNA, the CDR3 is TGTGCCAGCAGTCCCCATAGCGGGAGATTCACAGATACGCAGTATTTT. Protein sequence: CASSPHSGRFTDTQYF.

J is TRBJ1-4 and V is TRBV27, with 8 bases aligning to TRBD1. The CDR3 has 15 amino acids. Trimming at V came to 5 bases and at J to 3 bases, leaving 5 bases not matched to a gene. CDR1 and CDR2 (germline): MNHEY, SMNVEV (reference sequence). The CDR3 sequence: CASSPRGHPNEKLFF. The CDR3 DNA sequence: TGTGCCAGCAGTCCCAGGGGGCACCCTAATGAAAAACTGTTTTTT.

This clone was observed a single time. The chain uses TRBV4-1 and TRBJ1-5; 12 bases are a match to TRBD1. The junction had 8 bases not matched to a gene; V was cut back by 0 bases and J by 5 bases. This CDR3 has 18 residues. The germline gives CDR1 MGHRA, CDR2 YSYEKL. The chain's CDR3 is CASSQDGTGGRRYQPQHF. CDR3 coding DNA: TGCGCCAGCAGCCAAGATGGGACAGGGGGCAGGCGATATCAGCCCCAGCATTTT.

This sequence joins TRBV7-9 and TRBJ2-3; 10 bases are shared with TRBD2. Germline values: CDR1 SEHNR, CDR2 FQNEAQ (reference sequence). The J segment lost 3 bases and the V segment lost 5 bases, leaving 11 bases of the junction unmatched. The length of the CDR3 is 17 residues. The CDR3 DNA is TGTGCCAGCAGCCCATGGGTGGCTAGCGGGGGAACAGATACGCAGTATTTT. Translation gives CASSPWVASGGTDTQYF. Drawing the rest from reference TRBV7-9 and TRBJ2-3, the complete variable domain is DTGVSQNPRHKITKRGQNVTFRCDPISEHNRLYWYRQTLGQGPEFLTYFQNEAQLEKSRLLSDRFSAERPKGSFSTLEIQRTEQGDSAMYLCASSPWVASGGTDTQYFGPGTRLTVL.

This chain uses TRBV2 with TRBJ1-6; D might be TRBD1 (5 bases). The V end lost 10 bases, the J end lost 7 bases, and 14 bases lay between the germline ends. CDR1 is SNHLY, CDR2 FYNNEI, per germline. This CDR3 spans 13 amino acids. The CDR3 is CATSSGQNSPLHF. As DNA, the CDR3 is TGTGCCACATCATCAGGACAAAATTCACCCCTCCACTTT.

V is TRBV14 and J is TRBJ2-1, with 12 bases lining up with TRBD2. The CDR3 runs to 16 residues. CDR1 is SGHDN and CDR2 is FVKESK in the germline V gene. The V gene end was trimmed by 5 bases and the J gene end by 10 bases; junction bases not matched to a gene: 12. CDR3 loop: CASSSGTSGYLREQFF. CDR3 DNA sequence: TGTGCCAGCAGCTCCGGGACTAGCGGGTACCTACGCGAGCAGTTCTTC.

The table lists this clone with a few counts. This rearrangement joins TRBV27 to TRBJ2-7, with TRBD1 identical over 9 bases. The ends lost 5 bases at V and 2 bases at J; junction bases unmatched: 1. The CDR3 sequence is 13 residues long. Per the germline V gene, CDR1 is MNHEY and CDR2 is SMNVEV (reference sequence). The CDR3 here is CASSGTGPYEQYF. The CDR3, as DNA: TGTGCCAGCAGTGGGACAGGGCCCTACGAGCAGTACTTC.

J is TRBJ2-1 and V is TRBV5-1; 9 bases map to TRBD2. The CDR3 spans 15 residues. V trimming: 4 bases; J trimming: 6 bases; junction bases outside the gene matches: 8. Germline V CDR1 and CDR2: SGHRS, YFSETQ. CDR3 amino acids: CASSPFGLASNEQFF. The CDR3 DNA follows: TGCGCCAGCAGCCCGTTCGGACTAGCGTCCAATGAGCAGTTCTTC.

The chain carries TRBV11-2 and TRBJ2-1; D may be TRBD2 (6 bases). Germline V gives CDR1 SGHAT, CDR2 FQNNGV. Between the trimmed V and J ends, which lost 5 bases and 0 bases, there was a span of 23 bases. This CDR3 has 19 amino acids. CDR3 protein: CASSVGTWLMKSSYNEQFF. In DNA form, the CDR3 reads TGTGCCAGCAGCGTGGGGACTTGGCTGATGAAAAGCTCCTACAATGAGCAGTTCTTC.

The rearrangement uses TRBV15 and TRBJ2-7; D remains unclear. Germline V CDR1 and CDR2: LNHNV, YYDKDF (reference sequence). The CDR3 is made up of 15 amino acids. V lost 3 bases and J 0 bases, leaving 12 bases between the germline ends. CDR3: CATSSRESGSYEQYF. For the CDR3, the DNA is TGTGCCACCAGCAGCCGAGAGTCGGGCTCCTACGAGCAGTACTTC.

The chain has TRBV4-1 and TRBJ1-1; D gene ambiguous. The germline V gene encodes CDR1 MGHRA and CDR2 YSYEKL. CDR3 size: 18 residues. The germline V and J ends were trimmed by 2 bases and 0 bases, with 19 bases remaining between them. CDR3 loop: CASSQSSTVRPVNTEAFF. CDR3 DNA sequence: TGCGCCAGCAGCCAATCCAGTACCGTACGGCCAGTGAACACTGAAGCTTTCTTT.

This chain joins TRBV6-1 and TRBJ1-5; D not resolved. Trimming took off 11 bases at V and 3 bases at J, with 11 bases between the two ends. In germline, CDR1 is MNHNS, CDR2 SASEGT. The CDR3 covers 12 residues. CDR3 sequence (DNA): TGTGCCGCCCGGAGGACCAATCAGCCCCAGCATTTT. Amino acid sequence: CAARRTNQPQHF.

The gene calls are TRBV7-2 and TRBJ2-7, with a tentative D call TRBD1 (5 bases). Germline lookup yields CDR1 SGHTA and CDR2 FQGNSA. The length of the CDR3 is 12 residues. V lost 8 bases to trimming and J lost 6 bases, with 14 bases between them. CDR3 residues: CASGKTQGEQYF. The CDR3 coding sequence is TGTGCCAGCGGGAAGACTCAGGGCGAGCAGTACTTC.

In DNA, the CDR3 is TGTGCCACCAGCAGAGAATTTGTGGAAGCGGGGACCCTACAAGAGACCCAGTACTTC. Its protein is CATSREFVEAGTLQETQYF. V usage is TRBV15 and J usage is TRBJ2-5; TRBD2 matches at 7 bases. CDR1 LNHNV and CDR2 YYDKDF come from the germline V gene (reference sequence). The CDR3 spans 19 residues. V lost 0 bases and J lost 2; bases outside the gene matches: 15.

The chain joins TRBV7-3 to TRBJ1-1; D is ambiguous. The ends were cut back, 1 base at V and 6 bases at J, with 9 bases in the middle. Germline loops: CDR1 SGHTA, CDR2 FQGTGA. The length of the CDR3 is 13 residues. This chain's CDR3 is CASSLNGVAEAFF. CDR3 in DNA: TGTGCCAGCAGCTTAAATGGGGTGGCTGAAGCTTTCTTT. The full variable domain, completed using reference TRBV7-3 and TRBJ1-1, is GAGVSQTPSNKVTEKGKYVELRCDPISGHTALYWYRQSLGQGPEFLIYFQGTGAADDSGLPNDRFFAVRPEGSVSTLKIQRTERGDSAVYLCASSLNGVAEAFFGQGTRLTVV.

This clone was detected a few times. The J gene is TRBJ2-2, the V gene TRBV7-9; D is unclear. The CDR3 consists of 10 residues. V was trimmed by 3 bases and J by 8 bases, leaving 1 base between them. The germline V gene has CDR1 SEHNR and CDR2 FQNEAQ (reference sequence). CDR3 in amino acids: CASSLGELFF. Here the CDR3 DNA reads TGTGCCAGCAGCTTGGGGGAGCTGTTTTTT.